This T cell receptor beta chain derives from a study of T cell clusters in autoimmune cytopenias. General study results and limits: Physiological T cell clusters of healthy donors were apparently absent in primary autoimmune cytopenia patients. The T cell clusters came from computational analysis alone and lack functional validation.

TRB was amplified from approximately 250 ng of peripheral blood genomic DNA per sample. TRB was amplified by touch-down multiplex PCR, primer pools A and B combined. TCRdb reprocessed the multiplex PCR reads, keeping one entry per CDR3 protein, no DNA. This sample lists about 5,000 distinct CDR3 sequences; its ten largest clones have approximately 7.9%. Frequency places this clonotype as medium-sized. What it binds is not known. CDR1 MNHEY and CDR2 SVGAGI come from the germline V gene. This CDR3 region has 15 residues. The chain has TRBV6-5 and TRBJ2-7; TCRdb selects TRBD1, and the lack of DNA leaves this call unchecked. The sequencing input was peripheral blood. This receptor was obtained from a human donor with an autoimmune cytopenia or autoimmune hepatitis (not recorded which). CDR3: CASSPSGGEFYEQYF.